This entry concerns a single TCR beta chain. Its antigen remains unknown. These data are taken from a study of cytomegalovirus exposure and HLA in healthy donors. About the research overall: Under 90% of 398 genotyped donors fell in the Caucasian-associated ancestry cluster.

This PCR relied on a set of 60 Vbeta primers and 13 Jbeta primers. Authors' analysis steps: As a later analysis found, there were roughly 80 million unique TCR beta chains, of which roughly 11 million were shared. Sequenced by immunoSEQ multiplex PCR; TCRdb stores in-frame clones only, minus some. V and J calls plus clone size are reproduced from that table; the DNA served to infer D and trimming. Counted here are 150,000 to 200,000 clones, approximately 86% occurring once; the ten biggest clones make up under 2.5%. Study-level results: In an earlier analysis, productive rearrangement rates for most beta V segments clustered near 87% or 30%.

The sequenced sample consisted of PBMCs. This TCR came from a woman aged 18 to 35 in good health and CMV-seronegative.

CDR3 nucleotides: TGTGCCAGCAGTCCCCTTTGGTCGGATAGCGGGAGACCGATCGTCCCCGAGCAGTACTTC. Translation gives CASSPLWSDSGRPIVPEQYF. V gene TRBV28 combines with J gene TRBJ2-7; 9 bases match TRBD2. J lost 6 bases, V lost 5 bases, and 26 bases had no gene match. Per germline, CDR1 MDHEN and CDR2 SYDVKM. The CDR3 covers 20 residues. Combining the CDR3 with reference TRBV28 and TRBJ2-7 gives the whole variable domain DVKVTQSSRYLVKRTGEKVFLECVQDMDHENMFWYRQDPGLGLRLIYFSYDVKMKEKGDIPEGYSVSREKKERFSLILESASTNQTSMYLCASSPLWSDSGRPIVPEQYFGPGTRLTVT.